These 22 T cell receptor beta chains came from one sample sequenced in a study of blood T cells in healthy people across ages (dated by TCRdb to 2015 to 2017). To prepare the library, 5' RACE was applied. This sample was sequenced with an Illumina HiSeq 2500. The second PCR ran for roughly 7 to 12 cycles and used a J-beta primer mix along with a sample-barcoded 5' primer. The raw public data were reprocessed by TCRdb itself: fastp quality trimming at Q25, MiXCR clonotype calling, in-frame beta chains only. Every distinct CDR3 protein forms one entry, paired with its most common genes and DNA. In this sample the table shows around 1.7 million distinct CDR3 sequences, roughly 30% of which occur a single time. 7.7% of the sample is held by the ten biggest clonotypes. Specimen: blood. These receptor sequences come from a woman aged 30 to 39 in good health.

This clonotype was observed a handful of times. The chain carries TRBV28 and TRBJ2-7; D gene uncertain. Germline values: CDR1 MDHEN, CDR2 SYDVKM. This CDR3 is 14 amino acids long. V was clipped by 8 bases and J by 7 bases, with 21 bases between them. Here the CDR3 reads CASQSGGSIWEQYF. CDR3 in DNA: TGTGCCAGCCAATCAGGTGGTAGTATATGGGAGCAGTACTTC.

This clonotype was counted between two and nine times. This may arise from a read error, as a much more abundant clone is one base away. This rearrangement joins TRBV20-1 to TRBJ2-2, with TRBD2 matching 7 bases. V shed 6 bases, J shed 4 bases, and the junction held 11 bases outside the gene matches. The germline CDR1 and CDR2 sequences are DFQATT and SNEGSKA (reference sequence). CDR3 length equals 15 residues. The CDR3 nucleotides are TGCAGTGCGAAAACCGGGACTACAGGCACCGGGGAGCTGTTTTTT. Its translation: CSAKTGTTGTGELFF.

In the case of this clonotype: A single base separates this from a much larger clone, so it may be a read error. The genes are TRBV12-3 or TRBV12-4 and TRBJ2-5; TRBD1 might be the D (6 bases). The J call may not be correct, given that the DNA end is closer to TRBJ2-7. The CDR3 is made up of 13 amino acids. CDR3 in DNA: TGTGCCGGCAGGCTAACAGGGATCCACGAGCAGTACTTC. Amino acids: CAGRLTGIHEQYF.

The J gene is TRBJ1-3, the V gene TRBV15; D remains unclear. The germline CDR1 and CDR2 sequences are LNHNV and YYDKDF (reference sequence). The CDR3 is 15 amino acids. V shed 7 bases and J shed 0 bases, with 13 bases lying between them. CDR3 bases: TGTGCCACCACCAGGTCGGGTCTCTCTGGAAACACCATATATTTT. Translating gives CATTRSGLSGNTIYF.

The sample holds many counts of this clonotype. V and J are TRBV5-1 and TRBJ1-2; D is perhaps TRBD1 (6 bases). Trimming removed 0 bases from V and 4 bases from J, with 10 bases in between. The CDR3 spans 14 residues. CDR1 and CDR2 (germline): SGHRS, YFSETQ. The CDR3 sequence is CASSLDGGAYGYTF. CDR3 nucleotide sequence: TGCGCCAGCAGCTTGGACGGGGGCGCCTATGGCTACACCTTC.

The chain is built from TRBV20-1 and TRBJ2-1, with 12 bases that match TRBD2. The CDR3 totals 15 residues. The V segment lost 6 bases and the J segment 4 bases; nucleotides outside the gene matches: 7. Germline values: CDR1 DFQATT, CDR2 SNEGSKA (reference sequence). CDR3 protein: CSAIPTSGRYNEQFF. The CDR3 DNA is TGCAGTGCCATTCCGACTAGCGGGAGATACAATGAGCAGTTCTTC.

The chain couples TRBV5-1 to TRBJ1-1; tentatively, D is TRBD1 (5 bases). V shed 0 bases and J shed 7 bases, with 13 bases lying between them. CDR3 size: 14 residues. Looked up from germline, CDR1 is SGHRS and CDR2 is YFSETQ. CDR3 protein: CASSLDGQGFEAFF. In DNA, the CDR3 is TGCGCCAGCAGCTTGGACGGGCAGGGCTTTGAAGCTTTCTTT.

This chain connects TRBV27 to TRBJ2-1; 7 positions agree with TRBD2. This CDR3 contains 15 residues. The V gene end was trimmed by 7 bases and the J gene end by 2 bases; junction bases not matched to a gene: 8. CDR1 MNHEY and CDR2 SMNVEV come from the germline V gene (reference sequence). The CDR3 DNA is TGTGCCAGCAAACTGGGCGGGAGTGCCTACAATGAGCAGTTCTTC. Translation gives CASKLGGSAYNEQFF.

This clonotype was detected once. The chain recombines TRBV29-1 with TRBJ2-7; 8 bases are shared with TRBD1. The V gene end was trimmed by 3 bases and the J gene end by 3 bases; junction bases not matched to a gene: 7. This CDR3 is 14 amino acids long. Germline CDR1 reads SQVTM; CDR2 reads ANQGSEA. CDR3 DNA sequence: TGCAGCGTTGAGGACAGGGCTCGTAACTACGAGCAGTACTTC. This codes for CSVEDRARNYEQYF.

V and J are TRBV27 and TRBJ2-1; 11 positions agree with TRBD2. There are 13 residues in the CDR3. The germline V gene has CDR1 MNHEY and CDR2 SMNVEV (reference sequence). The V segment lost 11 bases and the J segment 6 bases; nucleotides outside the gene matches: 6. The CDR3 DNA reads TGTGCCGGCACTAGCGGGGGTCCCAATGAGCAGTTCTTC. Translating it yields CAGTSGGPNEQFF.

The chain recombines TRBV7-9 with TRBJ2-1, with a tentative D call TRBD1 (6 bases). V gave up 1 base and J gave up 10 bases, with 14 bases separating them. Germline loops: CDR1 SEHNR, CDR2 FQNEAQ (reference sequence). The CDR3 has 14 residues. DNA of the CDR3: TGTGCCAGCAGCTTAGGCAGGGGCGAATACGAGCAGTTCTTC. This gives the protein CASSLGRGEYEQFF.

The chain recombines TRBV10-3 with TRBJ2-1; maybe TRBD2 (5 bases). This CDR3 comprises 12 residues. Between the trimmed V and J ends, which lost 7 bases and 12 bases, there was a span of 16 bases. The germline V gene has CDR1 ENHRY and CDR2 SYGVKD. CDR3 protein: CAINAPLVGQFF. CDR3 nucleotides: TGTGCCATCAATGCCCCACTAGTCGGGCAGTTCTTC.

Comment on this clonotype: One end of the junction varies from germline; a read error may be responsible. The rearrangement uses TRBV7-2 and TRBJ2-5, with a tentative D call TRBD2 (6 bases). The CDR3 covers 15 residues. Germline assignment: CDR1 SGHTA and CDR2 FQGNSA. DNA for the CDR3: TGTGCCAGCAGCTCCGAGGGAGTCGGAGGGGAGACCCAGCACTTC. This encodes CASSSEGVGGETQHF.

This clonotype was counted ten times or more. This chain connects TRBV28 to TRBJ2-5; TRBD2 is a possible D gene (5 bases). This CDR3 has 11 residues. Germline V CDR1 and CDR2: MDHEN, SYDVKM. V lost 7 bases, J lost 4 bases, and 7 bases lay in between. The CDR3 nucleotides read TGTGCCAGCACCCGGGGAGAGACCCAGTACTTC. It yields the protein CASTRGETQYF.

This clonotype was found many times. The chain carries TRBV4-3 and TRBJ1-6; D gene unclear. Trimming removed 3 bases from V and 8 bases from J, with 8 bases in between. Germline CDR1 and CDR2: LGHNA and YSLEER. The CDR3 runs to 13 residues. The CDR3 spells CASSQAGDSPLHF. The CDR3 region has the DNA TGCGCCAGCAGCCAGGCCGGAGATTCACCCCTCCACTTT.

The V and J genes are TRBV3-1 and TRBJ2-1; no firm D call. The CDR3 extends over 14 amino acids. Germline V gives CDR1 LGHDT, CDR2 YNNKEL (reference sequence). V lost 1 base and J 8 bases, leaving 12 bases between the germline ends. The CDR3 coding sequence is TGTGCCAGCAGCCAAGTTATCCGGGTTGATGAGCAGTTCTTC. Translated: CASSQVIRVDEQFF.

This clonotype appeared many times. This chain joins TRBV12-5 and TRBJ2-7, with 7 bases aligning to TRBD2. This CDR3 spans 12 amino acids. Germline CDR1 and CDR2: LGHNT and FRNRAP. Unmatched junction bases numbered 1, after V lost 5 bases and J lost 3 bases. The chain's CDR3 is CASGPSGYEQYF. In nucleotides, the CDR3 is TGTGCTAGTGGTCCTAGCGGCTACGAGCAGTACTTC.

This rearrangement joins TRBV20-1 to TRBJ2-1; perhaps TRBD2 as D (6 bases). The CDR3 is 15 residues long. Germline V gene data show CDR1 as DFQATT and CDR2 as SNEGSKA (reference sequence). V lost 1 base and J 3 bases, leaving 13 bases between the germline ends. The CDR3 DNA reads TGCAGTGCTAGAGCGGCGGGACTCCGCTACAATGAGCAGTTCTTC. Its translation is CSARAAGLRYNEQFF.

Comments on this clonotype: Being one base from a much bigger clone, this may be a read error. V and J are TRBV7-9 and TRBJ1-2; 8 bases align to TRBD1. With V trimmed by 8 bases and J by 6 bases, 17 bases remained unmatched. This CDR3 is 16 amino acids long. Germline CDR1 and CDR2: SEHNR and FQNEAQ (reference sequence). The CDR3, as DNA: TGTGCCAGCCACGCAACGGCAGGGGGCGTGTTGGATGGCTACACCTTC. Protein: CASHATAGGVLDGYTF.

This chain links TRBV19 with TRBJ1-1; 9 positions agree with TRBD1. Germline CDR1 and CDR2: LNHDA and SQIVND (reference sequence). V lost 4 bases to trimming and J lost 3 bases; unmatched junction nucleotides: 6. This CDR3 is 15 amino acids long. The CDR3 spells CASSTTGGLDTEAFF. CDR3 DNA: TGTGCCAGTAGTACAACAGGGGGCTTGGACACTGAAGCTTTCTTT. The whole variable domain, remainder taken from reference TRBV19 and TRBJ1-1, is DGGITQSPKYLFRKEGQNVTLSCEQNLNHDAMYWYRQDPGQGLRLIYYSQIVNDFQKGDIAEGYSVSREKKESFPLTVTSAQKNPTAFYLCASSTTGGLDTEAFFGQGTRLTVV.

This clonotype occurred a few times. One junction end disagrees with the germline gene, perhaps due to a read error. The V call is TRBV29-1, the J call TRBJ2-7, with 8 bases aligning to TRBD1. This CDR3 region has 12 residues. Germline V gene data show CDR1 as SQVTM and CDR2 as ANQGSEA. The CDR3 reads CIVDDRGDEQYF. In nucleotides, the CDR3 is TGCATCGTTGACGACAGGGGAGACGAGCAGTACTTC.

The CDR3 sequence is CASGSPVLTGANVLTF. DNA for the CDR3: TGTGCTAGTGGTTCGCCCGTTCTTACTGGGGCCAACGTCCTGACTTTC. This chain connects TRBV12-5 to TRBJ2-6; no definite D call. Germline CDR1 LGHNT, CDR2 FRNRAP. The V end lost 4 bases, the J end lost 2 bases, and 12 bases lay between the germline ends. CDR3 size: 16 residues.